This T cell receptor (beta chain) was retrieved from a study of high-grade serous ovarian cancer treatment subgroups. For the study at large: Mean per sample: around 14,000 reads, some 7,300 unique TCR beta rearrangements.

Method: immunoSEQ multiplex PCR; TCRdb's copy keeps in-frame clones and lacks some. The sample includes 19,000 or so clones, approximately 77% of them seen just once. CDR1 and CDR2 (germline): GTSNPN, SVGIG (reference sequence). V was trimmed by 0 bases and J by 4 bases, leaving 4 bases between them. The CDR3 loop spans 11 amino acids. Tumor tissue was taken before any definitive surgery or chemotherapy was given. For this clone: The target antigen is unknown.

Study results and caveats: TCR clonal relatedness correlated positively with neoantigen level.

The TCR comes from a human donor with high-grade serous ovarian cancer. Sequences were obtained from tumor tissue. V and J are TRBV30 and TRBJ2-7, with D unclear. CDR3 in amino acids: CAWSVQYEQYF. The CDR3 bases are TGTGCCTGGAGTGTACAGTACGAGCAGTACTTC.